This TCR beta chain was recovered during a study of cytomegalovirus exposure and HLA in healthy donors. Study in general: An earlier analysis found roughly 100 million unique TCR beta sequences from roughly 170 million T cells.

CDR1 is SNHLY, CDR2 FYNNEI, per germline. Germline trimming cut 8 bases from V and 9 bases from J; bases unmatched to any gene: 6. This CDR3 comprises 13 residues. Study results and limitations: In a later analysis, most CMV-associated TCR beta chains appeared HLA-restricted. Certain sequence variants were highly shared and formed a cluster, and this cluster was likely a sequencing artifact.

To note about this clone: The antigen remains unidentified.

The PCR contained 60 Vbeta and 13 Jbeta primers. Sequencing used immunoSEQ multiplex PCR; TCRdb keeps in-frame clones, though not all of them. The table lists more than 200,000 clones, about 85% of them singletons, with around 1.2% in the top ten. The TCR comes from a human donor in good health. Sequenced input: PBMCs. V and J are TRBV2 and TRBJ2-5; TRBD2 agrees at 13 bases. The CDR3 bases are TGTGCCAGCGAACCGGGACTAGCGGGGCCCCAGTACTTC. The encoded protein is CASEPGLAGPQYF.